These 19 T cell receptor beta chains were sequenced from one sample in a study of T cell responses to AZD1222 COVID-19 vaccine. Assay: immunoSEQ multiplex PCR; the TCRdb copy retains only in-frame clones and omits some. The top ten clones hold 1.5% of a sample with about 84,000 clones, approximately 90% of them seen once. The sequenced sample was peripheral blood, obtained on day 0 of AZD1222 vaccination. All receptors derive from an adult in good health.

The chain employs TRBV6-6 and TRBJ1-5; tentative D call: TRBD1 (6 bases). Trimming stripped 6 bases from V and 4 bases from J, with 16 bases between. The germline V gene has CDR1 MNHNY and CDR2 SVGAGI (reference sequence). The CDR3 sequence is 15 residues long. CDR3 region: CASSLGGGRNQPQHF. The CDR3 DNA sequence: TGTGCCAGCAGCCTCGGAGGGGGGAGGAATCAGCCCCAGCATTTT.

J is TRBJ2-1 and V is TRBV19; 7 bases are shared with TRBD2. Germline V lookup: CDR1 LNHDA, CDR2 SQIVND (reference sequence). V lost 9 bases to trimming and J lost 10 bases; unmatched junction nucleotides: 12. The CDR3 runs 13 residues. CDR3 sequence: CASQYTASGEQFF. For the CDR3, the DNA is TGTGCCAGCCAGTATACAGCTAGCGGAGAGCAGTTCTTC. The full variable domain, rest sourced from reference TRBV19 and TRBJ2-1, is DGGITQSPKYLFRKEGQNVTLSCEQNLNHDAMYWYRQDPGQGLRLIYYSQIVNDFQKGDIAEGYSVSREKKESFPLTVTSAQKNPTAFYLCASQYTASGEQFFGPGTRLTVL.

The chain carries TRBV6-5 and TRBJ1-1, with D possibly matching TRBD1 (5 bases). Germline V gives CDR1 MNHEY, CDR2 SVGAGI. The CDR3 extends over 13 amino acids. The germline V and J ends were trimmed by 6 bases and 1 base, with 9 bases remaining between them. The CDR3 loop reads CASRRQPNTEAFF. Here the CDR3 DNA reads TGTGCCAGCAGGCGACAGCCGAACACTGAAGCTTTCTTT.

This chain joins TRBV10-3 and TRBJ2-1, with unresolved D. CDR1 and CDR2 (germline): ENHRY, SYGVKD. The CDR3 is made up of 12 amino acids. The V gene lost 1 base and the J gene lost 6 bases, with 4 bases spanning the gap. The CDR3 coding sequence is TGTGCCATCAGTGAGTGGGTCAATGAGCAGTTCTTC. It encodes CAISEWVNEQFF.

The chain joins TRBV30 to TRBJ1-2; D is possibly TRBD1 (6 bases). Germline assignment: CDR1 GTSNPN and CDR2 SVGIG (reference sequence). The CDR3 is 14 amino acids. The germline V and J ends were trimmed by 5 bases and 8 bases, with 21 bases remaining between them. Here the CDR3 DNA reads TGTGCCTGGGCGGACAGCCTAGCTTCAGGGGGCTACACCTTC. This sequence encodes CAWADSLASGGYTF.

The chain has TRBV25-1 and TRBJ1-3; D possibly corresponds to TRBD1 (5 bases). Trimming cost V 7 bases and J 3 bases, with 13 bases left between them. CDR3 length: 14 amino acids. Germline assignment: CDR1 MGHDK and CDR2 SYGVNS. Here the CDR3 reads CASMFGGNGNTIYF. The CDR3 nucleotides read TGTGCCAGCATGTTCGGGGGGAATGGAAACACCATATATTTT.

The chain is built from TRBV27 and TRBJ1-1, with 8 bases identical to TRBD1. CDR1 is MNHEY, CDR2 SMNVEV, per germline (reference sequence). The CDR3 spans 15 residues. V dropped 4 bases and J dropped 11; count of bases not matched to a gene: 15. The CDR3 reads CASSSTWTGSRGAFF. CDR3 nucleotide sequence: TGTGCCAGCAGTTCAACCTGGACAGGGAGCCGGGGGGCTTTCTTT.

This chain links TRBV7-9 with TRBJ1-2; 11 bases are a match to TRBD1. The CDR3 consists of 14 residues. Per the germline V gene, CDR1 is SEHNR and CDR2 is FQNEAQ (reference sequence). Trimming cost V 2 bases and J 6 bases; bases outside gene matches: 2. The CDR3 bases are TGTGCCAGCAGCTTATGGGGACAGGGGGATGGCTACACCTTC. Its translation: CASSLWGQGDGYTF.

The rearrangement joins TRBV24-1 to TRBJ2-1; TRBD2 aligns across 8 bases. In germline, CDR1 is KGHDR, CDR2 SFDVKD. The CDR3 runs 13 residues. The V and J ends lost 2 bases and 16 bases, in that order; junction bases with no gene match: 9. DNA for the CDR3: TGTGCCACCAGTGATTCGGGGACTAGGCAGTTCTTCTTC. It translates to CATSDSGTRQFFF.

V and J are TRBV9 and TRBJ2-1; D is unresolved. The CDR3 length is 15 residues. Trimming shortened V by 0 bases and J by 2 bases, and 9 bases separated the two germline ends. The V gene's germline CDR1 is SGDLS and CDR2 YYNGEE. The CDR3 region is CASSVASIAYNEQFF. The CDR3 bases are TGTGCCAGCAGCGTAGCTAGTATCGCCTACAATGAGCAGTTCTTC.

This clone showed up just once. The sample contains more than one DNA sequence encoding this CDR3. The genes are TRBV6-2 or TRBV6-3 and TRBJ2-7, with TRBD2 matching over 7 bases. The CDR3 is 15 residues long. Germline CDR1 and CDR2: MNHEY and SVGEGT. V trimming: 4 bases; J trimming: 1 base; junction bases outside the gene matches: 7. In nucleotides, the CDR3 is TGTGCCAGCAGTTCAGCAGGCGGGGGTTCCTACGAGCAGTACTTC. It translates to CASSSAGGGSYEQYF.

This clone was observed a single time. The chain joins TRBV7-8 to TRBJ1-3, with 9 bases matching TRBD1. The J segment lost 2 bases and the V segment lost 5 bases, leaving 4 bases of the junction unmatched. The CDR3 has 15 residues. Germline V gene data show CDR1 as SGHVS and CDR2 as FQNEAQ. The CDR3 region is CASSPRDRAGNTIYF. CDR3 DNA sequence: TGTGCCAGCAGCCCCCGGGACAGGGCTGGAAACACCATATATTTT.

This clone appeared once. The DNA for the CDR3 is TGTGCCAGCAGTAAGGACGGCGGAGCTGGAAACACCATATATTTT. This encodes CASSKDGGAGNTIYF. The J gene is TRBJ1-3, the V gene TRBV6-4; unclear D gene. From germline, CDR1 is MRHNA and CDR2 SNTAGT. Trimming cost V 5 bases and J 2 bases, with 13 bases left between them. The CDR3 extends over 15 amino acids.

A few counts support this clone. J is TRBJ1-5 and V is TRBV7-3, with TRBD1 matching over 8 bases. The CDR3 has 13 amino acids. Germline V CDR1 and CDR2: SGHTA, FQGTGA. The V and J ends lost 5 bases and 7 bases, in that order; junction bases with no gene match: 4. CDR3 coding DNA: TGTGCCAGCAGCCCACAGGGGGGCCAGCCCCAGCATTTT. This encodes CASSPQGGQPQHF.

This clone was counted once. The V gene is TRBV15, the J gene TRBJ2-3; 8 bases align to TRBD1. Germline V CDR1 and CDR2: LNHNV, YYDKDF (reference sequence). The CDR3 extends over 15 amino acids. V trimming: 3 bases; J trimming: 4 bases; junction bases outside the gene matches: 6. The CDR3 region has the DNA TGTGCCACCAGCAGCCCCCAGGGGGCCGCAGATACGCAGTATTTT. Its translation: CATSSPQGAADTQYF.

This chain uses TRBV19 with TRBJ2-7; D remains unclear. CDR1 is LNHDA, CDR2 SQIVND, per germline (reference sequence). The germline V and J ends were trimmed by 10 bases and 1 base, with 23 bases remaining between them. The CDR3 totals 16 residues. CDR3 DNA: TGTGCCACATCAACCCGGCTTTCTCTCCAGTCCTACGAGCAGTACTTC. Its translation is CATSTRLSLQSYEQYF.

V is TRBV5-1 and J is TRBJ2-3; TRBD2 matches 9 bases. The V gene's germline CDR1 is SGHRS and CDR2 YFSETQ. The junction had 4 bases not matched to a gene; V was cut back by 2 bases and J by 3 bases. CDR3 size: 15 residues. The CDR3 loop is CASSFLSGSTDTQYF. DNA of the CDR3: TGCGCCAGCAGCTTCCTTAGCGGGAGTACAGATACGCAGTATTTT.

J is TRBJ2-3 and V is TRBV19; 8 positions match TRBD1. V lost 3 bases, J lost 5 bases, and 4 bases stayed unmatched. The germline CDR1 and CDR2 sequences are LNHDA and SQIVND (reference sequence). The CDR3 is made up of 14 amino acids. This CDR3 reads CASSIVDRVDTQYF. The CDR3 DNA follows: TGTGCCAGTAGTATTGTGGACAGGGTAGATACGCAGTATTTT.

The CDR3, as DNA: TGTGCCAGCAGCTTATATCATAACACTGAAGCTTTCTTT. Encoded protein: CASSLYHNTEAFF. The rearrangement uses TRBV5-6 and TRBJ1-1; D gene unclear. The CDR3 length is 13 residues. V lost 2 bases and J lost 2, with 7 bases in between. Germline V gives CDR1 SGHDT, CDR2 YYEEEE. Variable domain in full (rest from reference TRBV5-6 and TRBJ1-1): DAGVTQSPTHLIKTRGQQVTLRCSPKSGHDTVSWYQQALGQGPQFIFQYYEEEERQRGNFPDRFSGHQFPNYSSELNVNALLLGDSALYLCASSLYHNTEAFFGQGTRLTVV.